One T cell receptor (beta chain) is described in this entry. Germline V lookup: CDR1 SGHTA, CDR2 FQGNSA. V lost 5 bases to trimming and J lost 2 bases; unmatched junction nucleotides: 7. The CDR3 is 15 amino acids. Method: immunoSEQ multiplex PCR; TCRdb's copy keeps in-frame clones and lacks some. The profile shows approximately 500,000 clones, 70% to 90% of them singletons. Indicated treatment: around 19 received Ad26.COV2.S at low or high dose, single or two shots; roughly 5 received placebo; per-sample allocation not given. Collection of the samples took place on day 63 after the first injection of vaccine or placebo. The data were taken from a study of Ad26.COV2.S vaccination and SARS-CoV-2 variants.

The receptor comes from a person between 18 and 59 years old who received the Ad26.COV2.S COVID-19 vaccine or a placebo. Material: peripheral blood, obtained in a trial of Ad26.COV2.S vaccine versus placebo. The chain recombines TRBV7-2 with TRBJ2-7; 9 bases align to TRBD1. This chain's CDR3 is CASSQVGQGAYEQYF. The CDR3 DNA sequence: TGTGCCAGCAGCCAGGTGGGACAGGGAGCCTACGAGCAGTACTTC.